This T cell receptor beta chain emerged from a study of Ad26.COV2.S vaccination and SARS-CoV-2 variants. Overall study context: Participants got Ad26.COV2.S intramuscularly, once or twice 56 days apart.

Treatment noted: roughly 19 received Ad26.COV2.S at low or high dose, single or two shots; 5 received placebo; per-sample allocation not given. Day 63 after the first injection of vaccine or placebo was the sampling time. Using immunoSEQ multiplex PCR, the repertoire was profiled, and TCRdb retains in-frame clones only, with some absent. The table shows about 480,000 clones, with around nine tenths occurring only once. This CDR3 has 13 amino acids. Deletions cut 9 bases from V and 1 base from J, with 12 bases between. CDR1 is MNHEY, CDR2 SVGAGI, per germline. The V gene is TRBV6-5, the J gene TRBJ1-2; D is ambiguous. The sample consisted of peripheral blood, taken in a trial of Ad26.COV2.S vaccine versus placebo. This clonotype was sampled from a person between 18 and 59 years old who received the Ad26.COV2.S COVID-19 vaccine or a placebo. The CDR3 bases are TGTGCCAGAGCACAGAATGTTAACTATGGCTACACCTTC. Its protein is CARAQNVNYGYTF.